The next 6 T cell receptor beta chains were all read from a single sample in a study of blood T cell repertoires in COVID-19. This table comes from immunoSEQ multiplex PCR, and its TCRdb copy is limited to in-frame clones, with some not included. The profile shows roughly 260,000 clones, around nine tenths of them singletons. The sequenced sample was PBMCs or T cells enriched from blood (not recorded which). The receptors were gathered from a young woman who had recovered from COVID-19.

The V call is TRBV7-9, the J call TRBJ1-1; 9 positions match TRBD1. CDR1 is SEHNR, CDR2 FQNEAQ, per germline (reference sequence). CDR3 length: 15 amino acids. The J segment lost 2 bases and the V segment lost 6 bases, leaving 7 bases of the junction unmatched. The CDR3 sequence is CASRAGTGPNTEAFF. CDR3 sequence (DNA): TGTGCCAGCAGGGCCGGGACAGGGCCCAACACTGAAGCTTTCTTT.

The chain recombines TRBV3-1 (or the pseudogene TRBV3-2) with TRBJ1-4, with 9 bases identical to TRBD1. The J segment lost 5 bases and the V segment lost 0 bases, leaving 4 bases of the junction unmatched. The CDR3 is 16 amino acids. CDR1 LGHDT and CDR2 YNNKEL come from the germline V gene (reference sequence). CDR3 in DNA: TGTGCCAGCAGCCAAGAGGGAACAGGGGGCAATGAAAAACTGTTTTTT. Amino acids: CASSQEGTGGNEKLFF.

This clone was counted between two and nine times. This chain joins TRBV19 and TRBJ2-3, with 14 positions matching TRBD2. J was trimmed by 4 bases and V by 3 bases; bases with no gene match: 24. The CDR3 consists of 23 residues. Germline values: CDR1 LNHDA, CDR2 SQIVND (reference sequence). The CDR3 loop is CASSIAFTNRGLAGVEYADTQYF. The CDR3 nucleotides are TGTGCCAGTAGTATCGCCTTTACTAATAGGGGACTAGCGGGAGTGGAGTACGCAGATACGCAGTATTTT. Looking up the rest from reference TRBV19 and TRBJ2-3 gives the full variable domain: DGGITQSPKYLFRKEGQNVTLSCEQNLNHDAMYWYRQDPGQGLRLIYYSQIVNDFQKGDIAEGYSVSREKKESFPLTVTSAQKNPTAFYLCASSIAFTNRGLAGVEYADTQYFGPGTRLTVL.

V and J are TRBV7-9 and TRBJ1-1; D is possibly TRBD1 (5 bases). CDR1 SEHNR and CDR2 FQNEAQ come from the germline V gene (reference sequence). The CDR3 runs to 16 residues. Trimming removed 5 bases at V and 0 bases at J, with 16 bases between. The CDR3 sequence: CASSPREGGMNTEAFF. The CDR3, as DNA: TGTGCCAGCAGCCCCAGGGAGGGCGGAATGAACACTGAAGCTTTCTTT.

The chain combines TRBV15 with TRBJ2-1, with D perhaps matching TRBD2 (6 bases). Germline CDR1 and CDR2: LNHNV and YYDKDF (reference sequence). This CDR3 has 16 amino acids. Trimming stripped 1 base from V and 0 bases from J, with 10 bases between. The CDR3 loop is CATSRVRGSSYNEQFF. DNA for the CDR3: TGTGCCACCAGCAGAGTTCGGGGGAGCTCCTACAATGAGCAGTTCTTC.

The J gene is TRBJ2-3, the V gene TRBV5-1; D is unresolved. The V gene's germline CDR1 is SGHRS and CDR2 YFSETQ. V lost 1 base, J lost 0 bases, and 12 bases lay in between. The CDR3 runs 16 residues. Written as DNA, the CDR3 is TGCGCCAGCAGCTTGATGCCAGGTACTAGCACAGATACGCAGTATTTT. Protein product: CASSLMPGTSTDTQYF. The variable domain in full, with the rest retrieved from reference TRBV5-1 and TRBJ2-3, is KAGVTQTPRYLIKTRGQQVTLSCSPISGHRSVSWYQQTPGQGLQFLFEYFSETQRNKGNFPGRFSGRQFSNSRSEMNVSTLELGDSALYLCASSLMPGTSTDTQYFGPGTRLTVL.